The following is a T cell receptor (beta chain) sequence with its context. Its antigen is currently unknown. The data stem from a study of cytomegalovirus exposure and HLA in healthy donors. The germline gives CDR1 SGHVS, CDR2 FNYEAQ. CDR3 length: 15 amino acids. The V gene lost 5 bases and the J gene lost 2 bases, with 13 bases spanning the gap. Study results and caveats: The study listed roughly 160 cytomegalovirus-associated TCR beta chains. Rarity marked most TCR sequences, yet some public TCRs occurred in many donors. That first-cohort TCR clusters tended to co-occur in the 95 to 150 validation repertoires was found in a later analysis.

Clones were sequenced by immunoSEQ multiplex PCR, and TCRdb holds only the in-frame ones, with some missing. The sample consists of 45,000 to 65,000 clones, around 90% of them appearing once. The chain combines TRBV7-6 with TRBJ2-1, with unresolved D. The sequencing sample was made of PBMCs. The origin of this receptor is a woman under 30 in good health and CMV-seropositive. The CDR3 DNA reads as TGTGCCAGCAGCCCCCGTTCTCAGGCCTACAATGAGCAGTTCTTC. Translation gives CASSPRSQAYNEQFF. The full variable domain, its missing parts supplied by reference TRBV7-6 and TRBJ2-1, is GAGVSQSPRYKVTKRGQDVALRCDPISGHVSLYWYRQALGQGPEFLTYFNYEAQQDKSGLPNDRFSAERPEGSISTLTIQRTEQRDSAMYRCASSPRSQAYNEQFFGPGTRLTVL.